The 5 T cell receptor beta chains presented below share a single source sample, sequenced in a study of T cell responses to AZD1222 COVID-19 vaccine. The assay was immunoSEQ multiplex PCR, and TCRdb's table has in-frame clones only and misses some. This sample has some 170,000 clones, with 85% to 90% found just once. The sample consisted of peripheral blood, taken 28 days after the second AZD1222 dose. The receptors shown here come from an adult who received the AZD1222 COVID-19 vaccine.

CDR3 loop: CASSLRQGPYTF. The CDR3 DNA follows: TGCGCCAGCAGCCTACGACAGGGGCCCTACACCTTC. The rearrangement uses TRBV4-1 and TRBJ1-2; 8 bases agree with TRBD1. Germline V gene lookup returns CDR1 MGHRA and CDR2 YSYEKL. The CDR3 is 12 amino acids. After removal of 4 bases from V and 10 bases from J, the junction contained 5 bases not matched to a gene.

The rearrangement uses TRBV28 and TRBJ2-7; 7 bases line up with TRBD1. J was trimmed by 1 base and V by 7 bases; bases with no gene match: 10. From germline, CDR1 is MDHEN and CDR2 SYDVKM. CDR3 length: 15 amino acids. The DNA for the CDR3 is TGTGCCAGCACCGAGGGTTCAGGGGGTTCCTACGAGCAGTACTTC. Translation: CASTEGSGGSYEQYF.

The chain has TRBV7-2 and TRBJ1-2; tentative D call: TRBD1 (6 bases). Germline V CDR1 and CDR2: SGHTA, FQGNSA. CDR3 length equals 15 residues. V dropped 2 bases and J dropped 6 bases, with 16 bases sitting between them. In DNA form, the CDR3 reads TGTGCCAGCAGCTTACCGTCAGGGGTTGGGCATGGCTACACCTTC. Translation gives CASSLPSGVGHGYTF.

The chain joins TRBV6-5 to TRBJ1-6, with D uncertain. Germline V gene data show CDR1 as MNHEY and CDR2 as SVGAGI. The V end was cut by 6 bases, the J end by 7 bases, with 10 bases between. This CDR3 region has 13 residues. The CDR3: CASRDGGNSPLHF. DNA of the CDR3: TGTGCCAGCAGGGACGGTGGGAATTCACCCCTCCACTTT.

In DNA, the CDR3 is TGTGCCAGCAAGATCAGTCAGGCCTTCTCTGGAAACACCATATATTTT. It translates to CASKISQAFSGNTIYF. This chain joins TRBV2 and TRBJ1-3; D ambiguous. CDR3 length: 16 amino acids. V shed 7 bases and J shed 0 bases, with 16 bases lying between them. Germline V gene sequence: CDR1 SNHLY, CDR2 FYNNEI.